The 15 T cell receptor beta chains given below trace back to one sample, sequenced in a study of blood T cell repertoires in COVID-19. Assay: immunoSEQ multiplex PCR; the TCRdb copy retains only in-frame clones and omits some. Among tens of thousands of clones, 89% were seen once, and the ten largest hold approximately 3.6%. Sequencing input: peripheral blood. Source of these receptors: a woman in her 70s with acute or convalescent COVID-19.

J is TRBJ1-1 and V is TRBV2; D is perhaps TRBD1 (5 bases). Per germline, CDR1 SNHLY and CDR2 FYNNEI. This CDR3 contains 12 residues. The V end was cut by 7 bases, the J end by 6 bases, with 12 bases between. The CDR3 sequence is CASTGLVPEAFF. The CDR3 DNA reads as TGTGCCAGCACGGGACTCGTTCCTGAAGCTTTCTTT.

The CDR3 loop reads CASSRVDVLGNTIYF. In DNA form, the CDR3 reads TGTGCCAGCAGCCGGGTTGATGTTCTGGGAAACACCATATATTTT. V and J are TRBV28 and TRBJ1-3; D remains unclear. Looked up from germline, CDR1 is MDHEN and CDR2 is SYDVKM. V lost 6 bases and J lost 4, with 16 bases in between. This CDR3 has 15 residues.

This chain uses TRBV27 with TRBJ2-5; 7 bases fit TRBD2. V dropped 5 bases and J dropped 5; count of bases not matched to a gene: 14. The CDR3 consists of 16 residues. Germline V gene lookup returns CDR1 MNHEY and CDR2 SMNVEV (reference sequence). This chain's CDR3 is CASSLVTSRRVETQYF. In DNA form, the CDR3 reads TGTGCCAGCAGTCTAGTGACTAGCCGGAGAGTGGAGACCCAGTACTTC.

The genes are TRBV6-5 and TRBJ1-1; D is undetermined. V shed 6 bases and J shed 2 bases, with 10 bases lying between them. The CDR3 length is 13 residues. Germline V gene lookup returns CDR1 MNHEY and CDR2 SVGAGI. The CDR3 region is CASRGRLNTEAFF. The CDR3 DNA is TGTGCCAGCAGAGGCAGGTTAAACACTGAAGCTTTCTTT.

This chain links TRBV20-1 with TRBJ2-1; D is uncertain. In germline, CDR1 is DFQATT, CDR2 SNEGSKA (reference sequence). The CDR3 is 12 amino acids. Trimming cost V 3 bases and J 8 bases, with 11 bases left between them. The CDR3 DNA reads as TGCAGTGCTAGTTCTCCCATAGATGAGCAGTTCTTC. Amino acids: CSASSPIDEQFF.

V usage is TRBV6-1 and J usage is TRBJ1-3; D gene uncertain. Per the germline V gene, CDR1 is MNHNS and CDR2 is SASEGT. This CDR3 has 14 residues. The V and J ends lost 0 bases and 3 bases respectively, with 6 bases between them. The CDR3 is CASSEAYRGNTIYF. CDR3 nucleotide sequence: TGTGCCAGCAGTGAAGCCTACCGTGGAAACACCATATATTTT.

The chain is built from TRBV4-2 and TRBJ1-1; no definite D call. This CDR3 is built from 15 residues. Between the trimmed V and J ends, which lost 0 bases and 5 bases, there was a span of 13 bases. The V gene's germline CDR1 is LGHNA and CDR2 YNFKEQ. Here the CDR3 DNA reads TGTGCCAGCAGCCAAGATGTCGCGGGAGAAACTGAAGCTTTCTTT. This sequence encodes CASSQDVAGETEAFF.

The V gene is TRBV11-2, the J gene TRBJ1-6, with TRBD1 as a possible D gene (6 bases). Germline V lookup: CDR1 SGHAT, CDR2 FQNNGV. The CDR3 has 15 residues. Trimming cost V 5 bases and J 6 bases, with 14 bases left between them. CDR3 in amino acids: CASSPLDSPNSPLHF. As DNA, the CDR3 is TGTGCCAGCAGCCCACTGGACAGCCCTAATTCACCCCTCCACTTT.

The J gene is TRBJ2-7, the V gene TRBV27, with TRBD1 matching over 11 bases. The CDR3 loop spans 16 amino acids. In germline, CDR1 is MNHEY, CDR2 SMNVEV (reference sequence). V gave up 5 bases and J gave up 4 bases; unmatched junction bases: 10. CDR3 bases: TGTGCCAGCAGTCGAAACCCCGGGACAGGGGGGTACGAGCAGTACTTC. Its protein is CASSRNPGTGGYEQYF.

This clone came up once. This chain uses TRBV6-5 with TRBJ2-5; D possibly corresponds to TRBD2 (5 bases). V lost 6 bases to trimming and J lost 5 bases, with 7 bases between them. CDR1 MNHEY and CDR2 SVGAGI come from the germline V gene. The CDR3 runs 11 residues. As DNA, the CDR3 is TGTGCCAGCAGCCCGGGGGAGACCCAGTACTTC. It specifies CASSPGETQYF.

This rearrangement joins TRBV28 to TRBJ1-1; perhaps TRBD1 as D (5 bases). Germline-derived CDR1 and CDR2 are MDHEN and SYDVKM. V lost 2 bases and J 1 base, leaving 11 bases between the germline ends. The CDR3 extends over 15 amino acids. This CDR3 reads CASSLQGFGNTEAFF. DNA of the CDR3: TGTGCCAGCAGTTTACAGGGTTTCGGGAACACTGAAGCTTTCTTT. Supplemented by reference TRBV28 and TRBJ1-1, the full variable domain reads DVKVTQSSRYLVKRTGEKVFLECVQDMDHENMFWYRQDPGLGLRLIYFSYDVKMKEKGDIPEGYSVSREKKERFSLILESASTNQTSMYLCASSLQGFGNTEAFFGQGTRLTVV.

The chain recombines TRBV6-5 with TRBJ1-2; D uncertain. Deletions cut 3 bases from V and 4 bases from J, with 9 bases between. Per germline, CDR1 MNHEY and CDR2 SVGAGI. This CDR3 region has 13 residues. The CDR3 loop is CASSYSSVYGYTF. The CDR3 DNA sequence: TGTGCCAGCAGTTATTCCAGCGTCTATGGCTACACCTTC.

The CDR3 loop is CASSRMPGQGRNQPQHF. The CDR3 DNA reads as TGTGCCAGTAGTAGAATGCCTGGACAGGGGCGAAATCAGCCCCAGCATTTT. V and J are TRBV19 and TRBJ1-5; 9 nucleotides agree with TRBD1. Germline CDR1 is LNHDA and CDR2 is SQIVND (reference sequence). The CDR3 consists of 17 residues. J lost 4 bases, V lost 4 bases, and 11 bases had no gene match.

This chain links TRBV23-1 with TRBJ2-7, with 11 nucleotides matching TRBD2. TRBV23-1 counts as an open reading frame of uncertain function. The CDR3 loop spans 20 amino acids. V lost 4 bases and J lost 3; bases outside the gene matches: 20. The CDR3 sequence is CASSPPTIKLAGEGVYEQYF. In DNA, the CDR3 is TGCGCCAGCAGTCCTCCGACCATCAAACTAGCGGGAGAAGGGGTCTACGAGCAGTACTTC.

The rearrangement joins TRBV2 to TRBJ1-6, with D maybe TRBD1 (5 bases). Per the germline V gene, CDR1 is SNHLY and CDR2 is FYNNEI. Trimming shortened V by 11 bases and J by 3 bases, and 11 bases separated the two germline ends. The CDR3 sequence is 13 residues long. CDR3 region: CAGRQIYNSPLHF. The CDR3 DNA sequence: TGTGCCGGTAGACAGATCTATAATTCACCCCTCCACTTT.